The T cell receptor (beta chain) described here comes from a study of type 1 regulatory T cells. For the study at large: T-allo10 is an in vitro-generated, Tr1-enriched CD4 T cell product specific for alloantigen. Study-level results: Compared with non-type 1 regulatory T cells, type 1 regulatory T cells showed a more restricted TCR repertoire.

A remark on this clonotype: Its antigen is unidentified.

TCRdb re-derived calls from the reads in MiXCR, one entry per CDR3 protein. The table lists just under 65,000 distinct CDR3 sequences, nearly 50% of them singletons. Germline V lookup: CDR1 LNHDA, CDR2 SQIVND (reference sequence). The CDR3 sequence is 15 residues long. The J segment lost 3 bases and the V segment lost 6 bases, leaving 4 bases of the junction unmatched. This sequence originates from a human donor in good health. Sequenced sample: cultured non-Tr1 T cells, either the whole culture or a sorted T cell fraction (not recorded which). The genes are TRBV19 and TRBJ2-2; 10 positions match TRBD2. This CDR3 is CASRRAGGDTGELFF. CDR3 in DNA: TGTGCCAGTAGGCGAGCGGGAGGGGACACCGGGGAGCTGTTTTTT. Full variable domain (outside the CDR3, taken from reference TRBV19 and TRBJ2-2): DGGITQSPKYLFRKEGQNVTLSCEQNLNHDAMYWYRQDPGQGLRLIYYSQIVNDFQKGDIAEGYSVSREKKESFPLTVTSAQKNPTAFYLCASRRAGGDTGELFFGEGSRLTVL.